The 29 T cell receptor beta chains listed next were all sequenced from one sample in a study of T cell responses to AZD1222 COVID-19 vaccine. Clones were read by immunoSEQ multiplex PCR, and TCRdb kept only the in-frame ones, dropping some. The data show about 170,000 clones, with just over 90% seen just once and 3.5% to 5% held by the top ten. Sample: peripheral blood, taken on day 0 of AZD1222 vaccination. The origin of the receptors is an adult in good health.

The chain's CDR3 is CASSLTGPNQPQHF. DNA for the CDR3: TGTGCCAGCAGCCTAACAGGTCCCAATCAGCCCCAGCATTTT. V usage is TRBV3-1 (or the pseudogene TRBV3-2) and J usage is TRBJ1-5; the D gene is possibly TRBD1 (5 bases). The CDR3 has 14 amino acids. V lost 4 bases and J lost 3, with 10 bases in between. CDR1 and CDR2 (germline): LGHDT, YNNKEL (reference sequence).

The chain links TRBV14 to TRBJ2-5; the D is unclear. V dropped 3 bases and J dropped 0 bases, with 5 bases sitting between them. The CDR3 extends over 13 amino acids. The germline gives CDR1 SGHDN, CDR2 FVKESK. In DNA form, the CDR3 reads TGTGCCAGCAGCCACGGACACCAAGAGACCCAGTACTTC. This gives the protein CASSHGHQETQYF.

This chain joins TRBV12-3 or TRBV12-4 and TRBJ2-7; no clear D gene. Trimming pared 5 bases from V and 7 bases from J, leaving 12 bases between. The CDR3 has 12 amino acids. The chain's CDR3 is CASSPTAVEQYF. The CDR3 DNA is TGTGCCAGCAGTCCGACCGCCGTGGAGCAGTACTTC.

For the CDR3, the DNA is TGTGCCAGCAGCTACGGCGACAGGGGCTATGGCTACACCTTC. It encodes CASSYGDRGYGYTF. This chain joins TRBV7-2 and TRBJ1-2, with 8 bases lining up with TRBD1. Germline V gene lookup returns CDR1 SGHTA and CDR2 FQGNSA. V trimming: 4 bases; J trimming: 4 bases; junction bases outside the gene matches: 5. This CDR3 comprises 14 residues.

The rearrangement joins TRBV5-1 to TRBJ2-1, with 10 bases that match TRBD2. Looked up from germline, CDR1 is SGHRS and CDR2 is YFSETQ. V shed 4 bases, J shed 8 bases, and the junction held 12 bases outside the gene matches. The CDR3 spans 16 residues. CDR3 region: CASSGTGTSVSYEQFF. CDR3 nucleotide sequence: TGCGCCAGCAGCGGCACGGGGACTAGCGTATCCTATGAGCAGTTCTTC.

The chain employs TRBV28 and TRBJ1-5, with D hard to call. The CDR3 sequence is 13 residues long. Trimming removed 6 bases at V and 0 bases at J, with 6 bases between. Germline CDR1 is MDHEN and CDR2 is SYDVKM. In DNA form, the CDR3 reads TGTGCCAGCAGACAAGATAGCAATCAGCCCCAGCATTTT. This sequence encodes CASRQDSNQPQHF.

CDR3 amino acids: CASSPAREAFF. CDR3 nucleotides: TGTGCCAGCAGCCCCGCCAGAGAAGCTTTCTTT. The chain uses TRBV7-9 and TRBJ1-1; D gene unclear. CDR3 length: 11 amino acids. Germline CDR1 SEHNR, CDR2 FQNEAQ (reference sequence). The germline V and J ends were trimmed by 5 bases and 8 bases, with 9 bases remaining between them.

The chain links TRBV4-1 to TRBJ1-4, with 8 bases lining up with TRBD1. The CDR3 is made up of 16 amino acids. From germline, CDR1 is MGHRA and CDR2 YSYEKL. J gave up 7 bases and V 4 bases, and 11 bases lay outside the gene matches. The CDR3 region has the DNA TGCGCCAGCAGCCCCCCCGACAGGGGCGGGGGTGAAAAACTGTTTTTT. It yields the protein CASSPPDRGGGEKLFF.

The CDR3 DNA sequence: TGTGCCAGCAGTTTATCAAGGACAACGGGCGGCTACACCTTC. It yields the protein CASSLSRTTGGYTF. The J gene is TRBJ1-2, the V gene TRBV27, with D perhaps TRBD1 (5 bases). Trimming removed 0 bases at V and 8 bases at J, with 13 bases between. In germline, CDR1 is MNHEY, CDR2 SMNVEV (reference sequence). The CDR3 sequence is 14 residues long.

This clone was counted a single time. The J gene is TRBJ2-3, the V gene TRBV18; D remains unclear. Germline CDR1 KGHSH, CDR2 LQKENI. V dropped 1 base and J dropped 0 bases, with 14 bases sitting between them. This CDR3 has 17 amino acids. CDR3: CASSPRLTAPSTDTQYF. CDR3 in DNA: TGTGCCAGCTCACCACGGTTAACAGCCCCTAGCACAGATACGCAGTATTTT.

The chain is built from TRBV30 and TRBJ1-4, with a tentative D call TRBD1 (6 bases). Germline V gives CDR1 GTSNPN, CDR2 SVGIG (reference sequence). CDR3 length equals 13 residues. V lost 4 bases and J 7 bases, leaving 13 bases between the germline ends. The CDR3 nucleotides are TGTGCCTGGACCCAGGGGCGCTCTGAAAAACTGTTTTTT. Protein product: CAWTQGRSEKLFF.

This chain joins TRBV6-5 and TRBJ1-1; weak D call: TRBD1 (5 bases). This CDR3 has 16 residues. Germline V lookup: CDR1 MNHEY, CDR2 SVGAGI. The V and J ends lost 0 bases and 3 bases respectively, with 14 bases between them. As DNA, the CDR3 is TGTGCCAGCAGTTACTCGACGGGGGGATGGGACACTGAAGCTTTCTTT. Protein: CASSYSTGGWDTEAFF.

The chain employs TRBV6-5 and TRBJ2-1, with 13 bases aligning to TRBD2. The CDR3 has 15 amino acids. CDR1 MNHEY and CDR2 SVGAGI come from the germline V gene. Trimming took 7 bases from V and 7 from J; bases not matched to a gene: 7. DNA of the CDR3: TGTGCCAGCATATCCGGGACTAGCGGGAAAAATGAGCAGTTCTTC. Its translation is CASISGTSGKNEQFF.

This clone was found once. The chain is built from TRBV20-1 and TRBJ2-2; 9 nucleotides agree with TRBD2. The CDR3 is 15 amino acids. The V segment lost 3 bases and the J segment 7 bases; nucleotides outside the gene matches: 9. Germline V gene data show CDR1 as DFQATT and CDR2 as SNEGSKA (reference sequence). The CDR3 sequence is CSASYSSGIDGELFF. In nucleotides, the CDR3 is TGCAGTGCTAGTTATTCTAGCGGGATTGACGGGGAGCTGTTTTTT.

The chain couples TRBV28 to TRBJ2-2; TRBD1 matches at 8 bases. The V and J ends lost 5 bases and 6 bases, in that order; junction bases with no gene match: 5. Germline V gives CDR1 MDHEN, CDR2 SYDVKM. This CDR3 contains 14 residues. CDR3 sequence reads: CASSPGGWAGELFF. The CDR3 nucleotides read TGTGCCAGCAGTCCAGGGGGCTGGGCCGGGGAGCTGTTTTTT.

The CDR3 coding sequence is TGTGCCAGCAGCTCCCATTGGGACAGGGGGGTTCGAACTGAAGCTTTCTTT. As protein: CASSSHWDRGVRTEAFF. The chain combines TRBV7-6 with TRBJ1-1, with 11 bases fitting TRBD1. Trimming took 4 bases from V and 5 from J; bases not matched to a gene: 12. CDR1 is SGHVS, CDR2 FNYEAQ, per germline. CDR3 size: 17 residues.

This clone turned up a few times. The chain is built from TRBV14 and TRBJ2-7; D is uncertain. From germline, CDR1 is SGHDN and CDR2 FVKESK. This CDR3 contains 13 residues. The V end was cut by 2 bases, the J end by 6 bases, with 11 bases between. The CDR3 DNA reads as TGTGCCAGCAGCCAAATAGTAGGGCGCGAGCAGTACTTC. Translation gives CASSQIVGREQYF.

J is TRBJ2-3 and V is TRBV3-1 (or the pseudogene TRBV3-2); 7 bases agree with TRBD2. V shed 8 bases and J 1 base; nucleotides not matched to a gene: 6. In germline, CDR1 is LGHDT, CDR2 YNNKEL (reference sequence). CDR3 length equals 14 residues. The CDR3 nucleotides read TGTGCCAGCGCATCTAGCGGACGCACAGATACGCAGTATTTT. Protein sequence: CASASSGRTDTQYF.

The V and J genes are TRBV7-8 and TRBJ1-5; TRBD1 matches at 7 bases. The CDR3 covers 15 residues. With 1 base clipped from V and 4 bases from J, the junction kept 4 bases outside the gene matches. In germline, CDR1 is SGHVS, CDR2 FQNEAQ. The DNA of the CDR3 is TGTGCCAGCAGCTTAGGGACAGGCCGGAATCAGCCCCAGCATTTT. Translated: CASSLGTGRNQPQHF.

This clone occurred once. The chain couples TRBV27 to TRBJ2-3, with 8 bases identical to TRBD1. The CDR3 consists of 16 residues. Trimming cost V 6 bases and J 4 bases; bases outside gene matches: 12. Germline V gene data show CDR1 as MNHEY and CDR2 as SMNVEV (reference sequence). This CDR3 reads CASSAGQGKFADTQYF. CDR3 in DNA: TGTGCCAGCAGCGCCGGACAGGGTAAATTCGCAGATACGCAGTATTTT.

The V and J genes are TRBV7-9 and TRBJ2-1; D gene uncertain. The V end was cut by 2 bases, the J end by 0 bases, with 2 bases between. The CDR3 has 13 residues. Germline CDR1 SEHNR, CDR2 FQNEAQ (reference sequence). CDR3 coding DNA: TGTGCCAGCAGCTTAAGCTCCTACAATGAGCAGTTCTTC. This encodes CASSLSSYNEQFF.

The chain has TRBV10-2 and TRBJ2-7, with 9 bases fitting TRBD1. The CDR3 extends over 14 amino acids. CDR1 WSHSY and CDR2 SAAADI come from the germline V gene. Trimming removed 2 bases from V and 4 bases from J; junction bases left unmatched: 3. The CDR3 DNA reads TGCGCCAGCAGTGAGGACAGGGGGATATACGAGCAGTACTTC. Protein sequence: CASSEDRGIYEQYF.

This sequence joins TRBV2 and TRBJ1-2; 9 positions agree with TRBD1. This CDR3 has 14 amino acids. The germline V gene encodes CDR1 SNHLY and CDR2 FYNNEI. With V trimmed by 6 bases and J by 5 bases, 7 bases remained unmatched. The CDR3 region is CASRGPDRGYGYTF. The CDR3 DNA reads as TGTGCCAGCAGGGGACCGGACAGGGGATATGGCTACACCTTC.

The chain employs TRBV5-4 and TRBJ1-1, with a weak D call TRBD1 (6 bases). Trimming stripped 4 bases from V and 6 bases from J, with 16 bases between. The CDR3 is 14 amino acids. The V gene's germline CDR1 is SGHNT and CDR2 YYREEE (reference sequence). The CDR3 loop reads CASSRGHPGAEAFF. DNA for the CDR3: TGTGCCAGCAGCAGGGGACACCCGGGGGCTGAAGCTTTCTTT.

The rearrangement uses TRBV11-2 and TRBJ1-5; possible D gene TRBD1, 5 bases. The CDR3 totals 13 residues. V was cut by 2 bases and J by 8 bases, with 10 bases left in between. Germline CDR1 is SGHAT and CDR2 is FQNNGV. Here the CDR3 reads CASSLMGEKPQHF. DNA of the CDR3: TGTGCCAGCAGCTTAATGGGGGAGAAGCCCCAGCATTTT.

The gene calls are TRBV12-3 or TRBV12-4 and TRBJ1-2; TRBD1 agrees at 8 bases. This CDR3 spans 13 amino acids. With V trimmed by 1 base and J by 12 bases, 7 bases remained unmatched. Here the CDR3 reads CASSLVPQGEHTF. CDR3 sequence (DNA): TGTGCCAGCAGTTTAGTCCCACAGGGGGAGCACACCTTC.

To note about this clone: Other nucleotide sequences from this sample produce the same CDR3. V is TRBV13 and J is TRBJ1-2; 7 positions match TRBD1. The J segment lost 4 bases and the V segment lost 6 bases, leaving 5 bases of the junction unmatched. The CDR3 is 13 residues long. CDR1 is PRHDT, CDR2 FYEKMQ, per germline (reference sequence). The CDR3 DNA reads as TGTGCCAGCAGTCGGGACAGCTTCTATGGCTACACCTTC. Residues: CASSRDSFYGYTF.

CDR3 DNA sequence: TGTGCCAGCAGCTTGGCAGGGTCTTACGATTCACCCCTCCACTTT. Protein sequence: CASSLAGSYDSPLHF. The chain has TRBV5-4 and TRBJ1-6; D may be TRBD1 (5 bases). The CDR3 has 15 amino acids. Trimming took 0 bases from V and 8 from J, leaving 12 bases between them. In germline, CDR1 is SGHNT, CDR2 YYREEE (reference sequence). The variable domain in full, completed from reference TRBV5-4 and TRBJ1-6, reads ETGVTQSPTHLIKTRGQQVTLRCSSQSGHNTVSWYQQALGQGPQFIFQYYREEENGRGNFPPRFSGLQFPNYSSELNVNALELDDSALYLCASSLAGSYDSPLHFGNGTRLTVT.

V gene TRBV4-2 combines with J gene TRBJ1-1; D is unresolved. CDR1 and CDR2 from the germline V gene are LGHNA and YNFKEQ. This CDR3 contains 14 residues. V was clipped by 1 base and J by 4 bases, with 10 bases between them. CDR3 DNA: TGTGCCAGCAGCCAAGGGAGGGATGGCACTGAAGCTTTCTTT. Encoded protein: CASSQGRDGTEAFF.